The 28 T cell receptor beta chains reported below all come from one sample, sequenced in a study of CD8+ T cells in alopecia areata. As the sequencing template, cDNA was produced by extracting RNA and reverse transcribing it. The protocol was immunoSEQ multiplex PCR, while the TCRdb copy is restricted to in-frame clones and leaves out a portion. The repertoire consists of 90,000 to 150,000 clones, with 53% occurring once and the leading ten covering around 0.46%. Treatment described: oral pan-JAK inhibitor, 5-10 mg twice daily. This specimen consisted of CD4+ T cells sorted from blood, obtained at week 4, from a patient treated with tofacitinib. Source of these receptors: a human donor with alopecia areata.

The chain links TRBV6-5 to TRBJ2-7, with D possibly TRBD1 on 5 matching bases. The CDR3 is made up of 13 amino acids. Germline V gene data show CDR1 as MNHEY and CDR2 as SVGAGI. V gave up 5 bases and J gave up 0 bases, with 8 bases separating them. The CDR3 sequence is CASSGQPSYEQYF. The CDR3 DNA is TGTGCCAGCAGTGGACAACCCTCCTACGAGCAGTACTTC.

The J gene is TRBJ2-7, the V gene TRBV27, with D possibly TRBD1 on 6 matching bases. The CDR3 is 15 residues long. Germline CDR1 reads MNHEY; CDR2 reads SMNVEV (reference sequence). V was clipped by 5 bases and J by 7 bases, with 21 bases between them. CDR3 amino acids: CASSPQGQTWWEQYF. For the CDR3, the DNA is TGTGCCAGCAGTCCACAGGGCCAAACCTGGTGGGAGCAGTACTTC.

The chain's CDR3 is CAWTEGGAQPQHF. Written as DNA, the CDR3 is TGTGCCTGGACCGAAGGAGGGGCCCAGCCCCAGCATTTT. The chain is built from TRBV30 and TRBJ1-5, with D perhaps TRBD1 (5 bases). The CDR3 is 13 residues long. The V gene lost 4 bases and the J gene lost 7 bases, with 14 bases spanning the gap. CDR1 and CDR2 from the germline V gene are GTSNPN and SVGIG (reference sequence).

This clone was seen a few times. This chain uses TRBV29-1 with TRBJ1-1; D not certain. The CDR3 is 10 amino acids. From germline, CDR1 is SQVTM and CDR2 ANQGSEA. Trimming took 6 bases from V and 3 from J, leaving 5 bases between them. The CDR3 sequence: CSVSYTEAFF. CDR3 nucleotide sequence: TGCAGCGTCTCGTACACTGAAGCTTTCTTT.

Only a few counts were recorded for this clone. This chain joins TRBV19 and TRBJ1-1; D possibly corresponds to TRBD1 (5 bases). CDR3 length equals 15 residues. The germline V gene has CDR1 LNHDA and CDR2 SQIVND (reference sequence). V lost 6 bases and J lost 4, with 18 bases in between. CDR3 in DNA: TGTGCCAGTAGGTCTCAGGGAAGTGGAGGCACTGAAGCTTTCTTT. Translated: CASRSQGSGGTEAFF.

V and J are TRBV25-1 and TRBJ1-1, with 10 bases fitting TRBD1. V trimming: 7 bases; J trimming: 5 bases; junction bases outside the gene matches: 7. CDR1 and CDR2 from the germline V gene are MGHDK and SYGVNS. The CDR3 contains 14 residues. The CDR3 region is CASMRQGASTEAFF. CDR3 DNA: TGTGCCAGCATGAGACAGGGGGCGTCTACTGAAGCTTTCTTT.

This chain links TRBV9 with TRBJ1-1; D gene uncertain. The CDR3 runs to 13 residues. CDR1 is SGDLS, CDR2 YYNGEE, per germline. Between the trimmed V and J ends, which lost 0 bases and 0 bases, there was a span of 3 bases. CDR3 bases: TGTGCCAGCAGCGTAGAGTTGAACACTGAAGCTTTCTTT. It codes for CASSVELNTEAFF. Using reference TRBV9 and TRBJ1-1 for the parts outside the CDR3, the full variable domain is DSGVTQTPKHLITATGQRVTLRCSPRSGDLSVYWYQQSLDQGLQFLIQYYNGEERAKGNILERFSAQQFPDLHSELNLSSLELGDSALYFCASSVELNTEAFFGQGTRLTVV.

This clone appeared a few times. The J gene is TRBJ1-1, the V gene TRBV5-6; TRBD1 matches 7 bases. CDR1 and CDR2 (germline): SGHDT, YYEEEE. V lost 4 bases, J lost 5 bases, and 5 bases stayed unmatched. CDR3 length: 13 residues. The chain's CDR3 is CASSEQGRTEAFF. The CDR3 DNA sequence: TGTGCCAGCAGCGAACAGGGGCGAACTGAAGCTTTCTTT.

V is TRBV30 and J is TRBJ1-1; a possible D gene is TRBD1 (6 bases). Germline assignment: CDR1 GTSNPN and CDR2 SVGIG (reference sequence). V was clipped by 5 bases and J by 3 bases, with 25 bases between them. The CDR3 is made up of 17 amino acids. The CDR3 region is CAWVINKQGLWDTEAFF. The CDR3 nucleotides are TGTGCCTGGGTGATCAATAAACAGGGTCTATGGGACACTGAAGCTTTCTTT.

The chain has TRBV29-1 and TRBJ1-1, with D possibly matching TRBD1 (5 bases). Trimming cost V 6 bases and J 2 bases, with 16 bases left between them. Germline V CDR1 and CDR2: SQVTM, ANQGSEA. The CDR3 has 14 amino acids. CDR3 nucleotide sequence: TGCAGCGTCCAGGGACTGACAGCAAACACTGAAGCTTTCTTT. Translation: CSVQGLTANTEAFF. Together with reference TRBV29-1 and TRBJ1-1, the CDR3 gives the full variable domain: SAVISQKPSRDICQRGTSLTIQCQVDSQVTMMFWYRQQPGQSLTLIATANQGSEATYESGFVIDKFPISRPNLTFSTLTVSNMSPEDSSIYLCSVQGLTANTEAFFGQGTRLTVV.

CDR3 bases: TGTGCCTGGAAGGCTAGCGGATACACCGGGGAGCTGTTTTTT. Translating gives CAWKASGYTGELFF. The chain is built from TRBV30 and TRBJ2-2; TRBD2 aligns across 7 bases. Trimming removed 4 bases from V and 3 bases from J; junction bases left unmatched: 5. Per germline, CDR1 GTSNPN and CDR2 SVGIG (reference sequence). The CDR3 runs 14 residues.

V and J are TRBV29-1 and TRBJ2-3; unclear D gene. The V gene lost 4 bases and the J gene lost 4 bases, with 15 bases spanning the gap. The CDR3 sequence is 14 residues long. Per the germline V gene, CDR1 is SQVTM and CDR2 is ANQGSEA. The CDR3: CSVAVGHLADTQYF. As DNA, the CDR3 is TGCAGCGTTGCAGTTGGCCACCTCGCAGATACGCAGTATTTT.

In this sample, this clone turned up a few times. In nucleotides, the CDR3 is TGTGCCAGCAGCAGAGCTAGCGGGGGGTACTATGAGCAGTTCTTC. Its protein product is CASSRASGGYYEQFF. The chain carries TRBV7-9 and TRBJ2-1; TRBD2 matches 11 bases. V lost 5 bases and J lost 8; bases outside the gene matches: 8. This CDR3 region has 15 residues. Looked up from germline, CDR1 is SEHNR and CDR2 is FQNEAQ (reference sequence).

On this clone itself: At the DNA level, this CDR3 is encoded by other sequences in the same sample as well. The V gene is TRBV5-1, the J gene TRBJ2-3; D ambiguous. The CDR3 loop spans 13 amino acids. Germline CDR1 and CDR2: SGHRS and YFSETQ. Trimming pared 0 bases from V and 4 bases from J, leaving 6 bases between. This CDR3 is CASSLGQADTQYF. CDR3 DNA: TGCGCCAGCAGCTTGGGGCAGGCAGATACGCAGTATTTT.

The rearrangement joins TRBV7-3 to TRBJ2-1; 7 bases line up with TRBD2. The CDR3 runs 15 residues. Germline CDR1 SGHTA, CDR2 FQGTGA. Germline trimming cut 0 bases from V and 4 bases from J; bases unmatched to any gene: 3. The CDR3 loop reads CASSLTEGGYNEQFF. The CDR3 coding sequence is TGTGCCAGCAGCTTAACTGAGGGAGGGTACAATGAGCAGTTCTTC.

CDR3 in amino acids: CAWSWGSNTEAFF. As DNA, the CDR3 is TGTGCCTGGAGTTGGGGGTCGAACACTGAAGCTTTCTTT. The V and J genes are TRBV30 and TRBJ1-1; D may be TRBD1 (5 bases). V was clipped by 2 bases and J by 1 base, with 8 bases between them. The V gene's germline CDR1 is GTSNPN and CDR2 SVGIG (reference sequence). The CDR3 sequence is 13 residues long.

The J gene is TRBJ1-1, the V gene TRBV29-1, with D maybe TRBD1 (5 bases). This CDR3 is 15 amino acids long. Trimming left V 5 bases short and J 0 bases short, with 16 bases between. CDR1 and CDR2 from the germline V gene are SQVTM and ANQGSEA. The CDR3 here is CSVPGPRSMNTEAFF. CDR3 sequence (DNA): TGCAGCGTTCCGGGGCCCCGATCAATGAACACTGAAGCTTTCTTT.

This rearrangement joins TRBV29-1 to TRBJ2-7; D gene unclear. This CDR3 is built from 12 residues. V lost 6 bases to trimming and J lost 5 bases, with 14 bases between them. Germline V CDR1 and CDR2: SQVTM, ANQGSEA. The CDR3 spells CSVFFGPDEQYF. CDR3 DNA: TGCAGCGTCTTTTTTGGCCCTGACGAGCAGTACTTC.

There are a few counts of this clone. The chain joins TRBV7-9 to TRBJ2-7; TRBD2 matches at 14 bases. CDR1 and CDR2 (germline): SEHNR, FQNEAQ (reference sequence). The V gene end was trimmed by 0 bases and the J gene end by 3 bases; junction bases not matched to a gene: 7. This CDR3 is 18 amino acids long. The CDR3 reads CASSLAGTSGGLSYEQYF. CDR3 DNA sequence: TGTGCCAGCAGCTTAGCGGGGACTAGCGGGGGCCTAAGCTACGAGCAGTACTTC. The complete variable domain, with remaining parts taken from reference TRBV7-9 and TRBJ2-7, reads DTGVSQNPRHKITKRGQNVTFRCDPISEHNRLYWYRQTLGQGPEFLTYFQNEAQLEKSRLLSDRFSAERPKGSFSTLEIQRTEQGDSAMYLCASSLAGTSGGLSYEQYFGPGTRLTVT.

The chain links TRBV29-1 to TRBJ1-4; no clear D. V lost 7 bases, J lost 6 bases, and 12 bases lay in between. The germline V gene encodes CDR1 SQVTM and CDR2 ANQGSEA. The CDR3 runs 12 residues. The CDR3 reads CSGGGLDEKLFF. CDR3 DNA sequence: TGCAGCGGGGGAGGCCTCGATGAAAAACTGTTTTTT.

This sequence joins TRBV2 and TRBJ2-6; weak D call: TRBD1 (5 bases). V lost 7 bases, J lost 0 bases, and 10 bases lay in between. CDR3 length: 15 residues. CDR1 is SNHLY, CDR2 FYNNEI, per germline. This CDR3 reads CASKAGNSGANVLTF. CDR3 DNA sequence: TGTGCCAGCAAGGCAGGGAACTCTGGGGCCAACGTCCTGACTTTC.

This clone turned up a few times. J is TRBJ1-6 and V is TRBV7-9; tentative D call: TRBD1 (6 bases). V was trimmed by 5 bases and J by 6 bases, leaving 14 bases between them. Germline CDR1 SEHNR, CDR2 FQNEAQ (reference sequence). The CDR3 extends over 15 amino acids. The CDR3 loop reads CASSTQGRGNSPLHF. The CDR3 DNA follows: TGTGCCAGCAGCACTCAGGGGCGGGGTAATTCACCCCTCCACTTT.

The chain carries TRBV5-1 and TRBJ2-7; D not certain. The germline V gene encodes CDR1 SGHRS and CDR2 YFSETQ. Trimming took off 0 bases at V and 5 bases at J, with 6 bases between the two ends. This CDR3 is built from 12 residues. In nucleotides, the CDR3 is TGCGCCAGCAGCTTGGAGGATCACGAGCAGTACTTC. This translates into CASSLEDHEQYF.

This clone was seen a handful of times. The rearrangement uses TRBV14 and TRBJ2-6; D gene unclear. CDR1 is SGHDN, CDR2 FVKESK, per germline. Trimming pared 1 base from V and 0 bases from J, leaving 7 bases between. CDR3 length: 16 residues. CDR3 nucleotides: TGTGCCAGCAGCCAAGTGGTCCACTCTGGGGCCAACGTCCTGACTTTC. It encodes CASSQVVHSGANVLTF. The whole variable domain, filled in from reference TRBV14 and TRBJ2-6, reads EAGVTQFPSHSVIEKGQTVTLRCDPISGHDNLYWYRRVMGKEIKFLLHFVKESKQDESGMPNNRFLAERTGGTYSTLKVQPAELEDSGVYFCASSQVVHSGANVLTFGAGSRLTVL.

This clone showed up just a few times. This sample also contains other DNA sequences that code for the same CDR3. V is TRBV5-1 and J is TRBJ1-1; a weak D match, TRBD1 (5 bases). V dropped 3 bases and J dropped 0 bases, with 6 bases sitting between them. CDR3 size: 13 residues. Germline CDR1 SGHRS, CDR2 YFSETQ. CDR3 DNA: TGCGCCAGCAGCTGGGACCTGAACACTGAAGCTTTCTTT. As protein: CASSWDLNTEAFF.

The chain has TRBV6-5 and TRBJ1-5, with D perhaps matching TRBD1 (6 bases). This CDR3 has 15 residues. Germline V gene data show CDR1 as MNHEY and CDR2 as SVGAGI. V dropped 5 bases and J dropped 9 bases, with 20 bases sitting between them. The CDR3 region is CASSRSGQRRGPQHF. CDR3 coding DNA: TGTGCCAGCAGTCGGAGCGGACAGAGACGGGGGCCCCAGCATTTT.

There are a few counts of this clone. The chain uses TRBV29-1 and TRBJ1-3, with D possibly TRBD1 on 6 matching bases. Germline loops: CDR1 SQVTM, CDR2 ANQGSEA. There are 14 residues in the CDR3. Deletions cut 2 bases from V and 2 bases from J, with 10 bases between. CDR3: CSVERGYTGNTIYF. CDR3 DNA: TGCAGCGTTGAAAGGGGGTACACTGGAAACACCATATATTTT.

The V call is TRBV29-1, the J call TRBJ2-1; 7 bases fit TRBD2. CDR3 length: 13 residues. Germline trimming cut 4 bases from V and 1 base from J; bases unmatched to any gene: 1. In germline, CDR1 is SQVTM, CDR2 ANQGSEA. The CDR3 loop reads CSVALASYNEQFF. The CDR3 DNA reads as TGCAGCGTTGCACTAGCGTCCTACAATGAGCAGTTCTTC.